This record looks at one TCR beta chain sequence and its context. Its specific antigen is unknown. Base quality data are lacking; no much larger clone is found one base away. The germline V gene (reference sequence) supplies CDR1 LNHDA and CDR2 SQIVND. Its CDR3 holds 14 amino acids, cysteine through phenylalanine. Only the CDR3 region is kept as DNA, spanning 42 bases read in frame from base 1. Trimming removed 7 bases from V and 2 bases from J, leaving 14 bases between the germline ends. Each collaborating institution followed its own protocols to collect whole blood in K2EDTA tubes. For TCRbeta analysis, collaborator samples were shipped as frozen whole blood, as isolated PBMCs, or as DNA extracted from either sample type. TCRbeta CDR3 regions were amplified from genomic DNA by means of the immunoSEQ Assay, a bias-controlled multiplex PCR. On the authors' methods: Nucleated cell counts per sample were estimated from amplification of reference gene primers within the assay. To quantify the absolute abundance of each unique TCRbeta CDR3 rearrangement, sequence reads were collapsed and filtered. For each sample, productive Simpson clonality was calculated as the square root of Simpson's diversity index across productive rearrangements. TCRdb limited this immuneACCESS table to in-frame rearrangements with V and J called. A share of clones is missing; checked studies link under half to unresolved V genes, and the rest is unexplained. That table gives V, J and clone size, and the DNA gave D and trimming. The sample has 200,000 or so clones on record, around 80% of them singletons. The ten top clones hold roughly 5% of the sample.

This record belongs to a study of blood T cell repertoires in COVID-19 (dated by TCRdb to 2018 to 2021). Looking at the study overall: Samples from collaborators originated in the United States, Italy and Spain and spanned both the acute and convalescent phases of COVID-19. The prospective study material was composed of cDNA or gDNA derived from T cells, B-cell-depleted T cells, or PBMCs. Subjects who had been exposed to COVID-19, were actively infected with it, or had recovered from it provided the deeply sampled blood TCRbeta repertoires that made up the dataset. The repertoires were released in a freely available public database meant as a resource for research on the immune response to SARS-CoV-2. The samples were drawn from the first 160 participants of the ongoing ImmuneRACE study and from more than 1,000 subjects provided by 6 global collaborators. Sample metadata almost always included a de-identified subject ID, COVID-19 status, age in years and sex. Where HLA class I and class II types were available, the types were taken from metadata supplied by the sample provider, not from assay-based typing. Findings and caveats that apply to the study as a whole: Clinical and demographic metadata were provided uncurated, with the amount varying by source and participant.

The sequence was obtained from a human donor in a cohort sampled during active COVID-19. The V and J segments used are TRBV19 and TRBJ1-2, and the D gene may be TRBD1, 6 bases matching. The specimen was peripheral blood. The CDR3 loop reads CASTPRTVNYGYTF. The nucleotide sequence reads TGTGCCAGTACCCCAAGGACAGTGAACTATGGCTACACCTTC.